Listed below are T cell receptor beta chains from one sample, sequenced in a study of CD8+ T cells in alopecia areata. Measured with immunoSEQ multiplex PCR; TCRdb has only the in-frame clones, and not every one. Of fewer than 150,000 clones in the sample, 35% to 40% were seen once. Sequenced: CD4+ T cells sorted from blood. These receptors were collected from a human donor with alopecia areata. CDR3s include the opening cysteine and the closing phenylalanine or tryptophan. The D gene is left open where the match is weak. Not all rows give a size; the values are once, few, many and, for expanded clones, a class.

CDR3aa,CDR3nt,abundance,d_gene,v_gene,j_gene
CASSQGRNQPQHF,TGTGCCAGCAGCCAGGGTCGCAATCAGCCCCAGCATTTT,.,.,TRBV7-2,TRBJ1-5
CASRGGLYNEQFF,TGCGCCAGCAGGGGCGGACTCTACAATGAGCAGTTCTTC,few,.,TRBV5-1,TRBJ2-1
CASSDTGGRQPQHF,TGTGCCAGCAGTGATACAGGGGGCCGGCAGCCCCAGCATTTT,.,TRBD1,TRBV2,TRBJ1-5
CASSEADRGTDTQYF,TGTGCCAGCAGTGAAGCGGACAGGGGTACAGATACGCAGTATTTT,few,TRBD1,TRBV6-1,TRBJ2-3
CSVEIVGIEIF,TGCAGCGTTGAAATAGTGGGTATTGAAATTTTT,.,.,TRBV29-1,TRBJ1-4
CASSLSGQGKSSTHF,TGTGCCAGCAGCCTGTCCGGGCAGGGAAAGAGCTCCACGCATTTT,.,.,TRBV28,TRBJ1-5
CASSPTGDRNQPQHF,TGTGCCAGCAGCCCTACGGGGGATCGCAATCAGCCCCAGCATTTT,.,.,TRBV7-9,TRBJ1-5
CASSPSGEPYNEQFF,TGTGCCAGCAGCCCTAGCGGGGAGCCCTACAATGAGCAGTTCTTC,once,TRBD2,TRBV7-3,TRBJ2-1
CASSLEAGQQYF,TGTGCCAGCAGCTTAGAGGCAGGGCAGCAGTACTTC,many,.,TRBV7-9,TRBJ2-7
CASSDGVLETQYF,TGTGCCAGCAGTGACGGGGTTTTAGAGACCCAGTACTTC,.,.,TRBV25-1,TRBJ2-5
CASSARQGANEQFF,TGTGCCAGCAGCGCTCGACAGGGGGCAAATGAGCAGTTCTTC,.,TRBD1,TRBV2,TRBJ2-1
CASSLDRNNEQFF,TGTGCCAGCAGCTTAGACAGGAACAATGAGCAGTTCTTC,few,.,TRBV11-2,TRBJ2-1
CASSDYGTEQFF,TGTGCCAGCTCAGACTACGGGACAGAGCAGTTCTTC,.,.,TRBV18,TRBJ2-1